What follows are 7 T cell receptor beta chains derived from one specimen sequenced in a study of blood T cell repertoires in COVID-19 (dated by TCRdb to the early 2020s). Libraries were made using the immunoSEQ multiplex PCR assay. TCRdb holds this immuneACCESS table with in-frame rearrangements only. Some clones are missing; in checked studies, unresolved V genes explain under half, and the rest has no known cause. The sample includes over 130,000 clones, with just under 85% observed a single time. Roughly 3.4% of the sample is in the top ten clones. Sequenced material: PBMCs or T cells enriched from blood (not recorded which). The receptor set was obtained from a woman aged 45-65 years with acute COVID-19.

CDR3 coding DNA: TGTGCCAGCAGCTTATTCAATACAGGGACGAACACTGAAGCTTTCTTT. Amino acids: CASSLFNTGTNTEAFF. The chain links TRBV7-8 to TRBJ1-1, with D possibly matching TRBD1 (6 bases). Trimming took off 2 bases at V and 1 base at J, with 14 bases between the two ends. The CDR3 extends over 16 amino acids. In germline, CDR1 is SGHVS, CDR2 FQNEAQ.

The chain employs TRBV5-1 and TRBJ2-7; tentative D call: TRBD1 (5 bases). The V end lost 0 bases, the J end lost 3 bases, and 10 bases lay between the germline ends. CDR3 length: 14 amino acids. Germline CDR1 and CDR2: SGHRS and YFSETQ. DNA of the CDR3: TGCGCCAGCAGCTTGGAGGGGTGGAGCTACGAGCAGTACTTC. The encoded protein is CASSLEGWSYEQYF.

This chain uses TRBV10-1 with TRBJ2-2; TRBD1 matches at 8 bases. The CDR3 is 16 amino acids. Trimming took 2 bases from V and 4 from J; bases not matched to a gene: 6. Germline lookup yields CDR1 WNHNN and CDR2 SYGVQD (reference sequence). DNA of the CDR3: TGCGCCAGCAGTGAGGGTGCAGGGGGCCCCACCGGGGAGCTGTTTTTT. Translated, it gives CASSEGAGGPTGELFF.

V usage is TRBV12-3 or TRBV12-4 and J usage is TRBJ2-1; D is perhaps TRBD1 (5 bases). The CDR3 sequence is 13 residues long. Trimming took off 5 bases at V and 10 bases at J, with 15 bases between the two ends. CDR3 region: CASSENGQAEQFF. The CDR3, as DNA: TGTGCCAGCAGTGAAAACGGACAAGCCGAGCAGTTCTTC.

Only one count was recorded for this clone. CDR3 coding DNA: TGTGCCAGCAGCCGAGGCGTCGATCCGTTCTTC. Its protein is CASSRGVDPFF. The rearrangement links TRBV12-3 or TRBV12-4 to TRBJ2-1; D unclear. Trimming removed 6 bases at V and 15 bases at J, with 15 bases between. The CDR3 covers 11 residues.

Points on this clone: A much bigger clone sits one base away, suggesting this may be a read error. The chain combines TRBV7-9 with TRBJ1-1; D gene unclear. Germline values: CDR1 SEHNR, CDR2 FQNEAQ (reference sequence). V was shortened by 2 bases and J by 1 base, with 5 bases between the two germline ends. The CDR3 contains 13 residues. In DNA, the CDR3 is TGTGCCAGCAGCTTACGAGGGAACACTGAAGCTTTCTTT. Translated: CASSLRGNTEAFF.

The rearrangement joins TRBV5-1 to TRBJ2-7; no firm D call. V was shortened by 1 base and J by 2 bases, with 16 bases between the two germline ends. In germline, CDR1 is SGHRS, CDR2 YFSETQ. The CDR3 length is 16 residues. The chain's CDR3 is CASSLNRSGSTYEQYF. The CDR3 DNA is TGCGCCAGCAGCTTGAATCGGTCGGGTAGCACCTACGAGCAGTACTTC. The full variable domain, rest sourced from reference TRBV5-1 and TRBJ2-7, is KAGVTQTPRYLIKTRGQQVTLSCSPISGHRSVSWYQQTPGQGLQFLFEYFSETQRNKGNFPGRFSGRQFSNSRSEMNVSTLELGDSALYLCASSLNRSGSTYEQYFGPGTRLTVT.